The entry below describes one T cell receptor (beta chain). Its antigen is not identified. This record comes from a study of cytomegalovirus exposure and HLA in healthy donors. General study findings and limits: The study designated roughly 160 TCR beta chains cytomegalovirus-associated. In a later analysis, TCR beta V- and J-gene trimming was associated with a missense DCLRE1C variant. A later analysis found most CMV-associated TCR beta chains apparently HLA-restricted.

Both 60 Vbeta primers and 13 Jbeta primers went into the PCR. Data came from immunoSEQ multiplex PCR; TCRdb stores just in-frame clones and leaves some out. The table lists more than 95,000 clones, more than 70% of them singletons. Everyone who donated was a healthy bone marrow donor. The CDR3 spans 13 residues. V dropped 9 bases and J dropped 1 base, with 12 bases sitting between them. Germline-derived CDR1 and CDR2 are MNHNS and SASEGT. The sample consisted of PBMCs. This chain connects TRBV6-1 to TRBJ1-1; the D is unclear. The receptor comes from a man between 25 and 39 years old in good health and CMV-seronegative. The CDR3 sequence is CASTLERNTEAFF. In DNA, the CDR3 is TGTGCCAGTACACTAGAGAGGAACACTGAAGCTTTCTTT.